The TCR beta chain under discussion was sequenced for a study of CD8 T cells in ankylosing spondylitis. The study, taken as a whole, reports: Significant enrichment of disease-linked clones was reportedly seen in matched ankylosing spondylitis synovial fluid. For ankylosing spondylitis blood, a TCR beta motif of several highly homologous variants appeared characteristic. Reactive arthritis synovial fluid and blood were previously reported to contain some motif variants.

One entry per CDR3 protein, called by TCRdb with MiXCR from the 5' RACE reads. The repertoire holds some 250,000 distinct CDR3 sequences, with around 25% as singletons. A few counts support this clonotype. What it recognizes is unknown. V was trimmed by 0 bases and J by 4 bases, leaving 13 bases between them. Looked up from germline, CDR1 is SGHRS and CDR2 is YFSETQ. CDR3 length: 16 residues. The sample consisted of blood, either unsorted or a sorted T cell fraction (not recorded which). The TCR comes from a male donor with ankylosing spondylitis or in good health (not recorded which). This chain links TRBV5-1 with TRBJ2-2; D gene uncertain. The CDR3 protein is CASSLGEGWTTGELFF. The CDR3 nucleotides are TGCGCCAGCAGCTTGGGTGAAGGGTGGACCACCGGGGAGCTGTTTTTT.